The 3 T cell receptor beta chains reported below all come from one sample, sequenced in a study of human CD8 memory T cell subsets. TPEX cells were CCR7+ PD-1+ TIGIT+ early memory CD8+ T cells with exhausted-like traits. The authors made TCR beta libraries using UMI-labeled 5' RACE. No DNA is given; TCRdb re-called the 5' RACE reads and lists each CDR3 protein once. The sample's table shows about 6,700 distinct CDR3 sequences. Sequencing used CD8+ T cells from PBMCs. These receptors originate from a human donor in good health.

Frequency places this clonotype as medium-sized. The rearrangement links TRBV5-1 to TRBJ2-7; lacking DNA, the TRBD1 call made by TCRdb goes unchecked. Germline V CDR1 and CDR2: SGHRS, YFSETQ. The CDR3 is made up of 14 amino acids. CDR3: CASGDSDRSYEQYF.

CDR3 sequence: CASSLAVTAYEQYF. The chain is built from TRBV5-4 and TRBJ2-7. CDR3 length: 14 amino acids. Germline V gives CDR1 SGHNT, CDR2 YYREEE (reference sequence).

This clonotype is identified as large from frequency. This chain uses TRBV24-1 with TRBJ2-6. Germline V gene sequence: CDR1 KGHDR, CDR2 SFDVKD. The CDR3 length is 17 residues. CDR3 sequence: CATSDNGRFSGANVLTF.